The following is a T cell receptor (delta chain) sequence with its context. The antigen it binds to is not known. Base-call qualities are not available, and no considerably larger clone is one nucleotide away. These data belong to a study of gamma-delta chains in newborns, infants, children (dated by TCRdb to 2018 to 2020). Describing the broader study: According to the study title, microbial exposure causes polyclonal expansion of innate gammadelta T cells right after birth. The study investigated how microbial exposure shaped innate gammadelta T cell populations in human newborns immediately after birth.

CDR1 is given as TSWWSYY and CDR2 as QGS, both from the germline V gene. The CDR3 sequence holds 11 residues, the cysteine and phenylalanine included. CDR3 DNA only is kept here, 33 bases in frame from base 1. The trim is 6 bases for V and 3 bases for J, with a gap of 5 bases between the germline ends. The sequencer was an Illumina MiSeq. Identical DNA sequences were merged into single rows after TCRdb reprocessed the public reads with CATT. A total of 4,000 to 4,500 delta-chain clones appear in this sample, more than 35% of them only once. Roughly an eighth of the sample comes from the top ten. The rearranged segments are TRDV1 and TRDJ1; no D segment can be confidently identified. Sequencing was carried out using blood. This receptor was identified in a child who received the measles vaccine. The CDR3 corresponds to CALGGSDKLIF. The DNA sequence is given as TGTGCTCTTGGAGGATCCGATAAACTCATCTTT.